This T cell receptor (beta chain) was profiled in a study of blood T cell repertoires in COVID-19. CDR1 SGHRS and CDR2 YFSETQ come from the germline V gene. The germline V and J ends were trimmed by 0 bases and 7 bases, with 8 bases remaining between them. The CDR3 covers 12 residues. Original processing methods: Estimation of nucleated cell counts was performed using reference gene primer amplification. This table comes from immunoSEQ multiplex PCR, and its TCRdb copy is limited to in-frame clones, with some not included. That table supplies the V and J calls and clone size; D and trimming were determined from the DNA. The data hold over 200,000 clones, with roughly 90% observed a single time.

What was sequenced was peripheral blood. This sequence originates from a human donor in a cohort sampled during active COVID-19. J is TRBJ2-7 and V is TRBV5-1; TRBD2 might be the D (5 bases). For the CDR3, the DNA is TGCGCCAGCAGCTTGGGGCGGGTAGAGCAGTACTTC. It yields the protein CASSLGRVEQYF.